This T cell receptor (beta chain) was obtained from a study of T-cell memory formation after mild COVID-19. Germline V lookup: CDR1 SGDLS, CDR2 YYNGEE. The germline V and J ends were trimmed by 2 bases and 5 bases, with 22 bases remaining between them. CDR3 length equals 17 residues. Using its own MiXCR run on the 5' RACE reads, TCRdb lists one record per CDR3 protein. The sample comprises 300,000 to 350,000 distinct CDR3 sequences, around 15% of which are singletons, and about a fifth rests with the top ten. The rearrangement uses TRBV9 and TRBJ2-5; D is possibly TRBD2 (5 bases). The receptor was derived from a young man who had mild COVID-19 (a few samples of this study predate the infection). Cell type and time point are not known. Sequencing was done on a sample of PBMCs or a T cell subset sorted from them (not recorded which). The CDR3 reads CASSVGVLGLKEETQYF. In DNA form, the CDR3 reads TGTGCCAGCAGCGTCGGGGTTCTCGGGCTTAAGGAGGAGACCCAGTACTTC.